This T cell receptor (beta chain) was captured by sequencing in a study of cytomegalovirus exposure and HLA in healthy donors. As for the study in general: Assignment to the Caucasian-associated ancestry cluster applied to over 70% of the approximately 390 genotyped donors.

As concerns this clone: Its specificity is unknown.

Study results and caveats: For most TCR beta V segments, an earlier analysis put the productive rate at about 87% or about 30% of the time.

Vbeta (60) and Jbeta (13) primers were used in the PCR. Sequenced by immunoSEQ multiplex PCR; TCRdb stores in-frame clones only, minus some. The table includes about 96,000 clones, 64% detected once. V gave up 10 bases and J gave up 7 bases; unmatched junction bases: 10. Germline values: CDR1 MNHNS, CDR2 SASEGT. The CDR3 is 14 amino acids. This chain uses TRBV6-1 with TRBJ1-6, with 7 bases that match TRBD1. The clonotype originates from a man in his sixties in good health and CMV-seronegative. Sequencing was done on a sample of PBMCs. The CDR3 DNA sequence: TGTGCCACCGATTACAGGGGTCTGAATTCACCCCTCCACTTT. This codes for CATDYRGLNSPLHF.